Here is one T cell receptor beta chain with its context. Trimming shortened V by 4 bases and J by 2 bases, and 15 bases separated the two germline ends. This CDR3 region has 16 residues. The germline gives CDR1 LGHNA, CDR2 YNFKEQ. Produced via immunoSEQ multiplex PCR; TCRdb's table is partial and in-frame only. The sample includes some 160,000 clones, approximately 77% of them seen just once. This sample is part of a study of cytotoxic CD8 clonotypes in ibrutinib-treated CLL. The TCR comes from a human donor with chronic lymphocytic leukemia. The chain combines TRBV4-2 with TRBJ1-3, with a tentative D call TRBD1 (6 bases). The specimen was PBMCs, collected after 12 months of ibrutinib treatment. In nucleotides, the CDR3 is TGTGCCAGCAGCCGAGGACAGACCCCCACTGGAAACACCATATATTTT. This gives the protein CASSRGQTPTGNTIYF.